The 2 T cell receptor beta chains in this list originate from one sample, sequenced in a study of T cells in Graves' hyperthyroidism and ophthalmopathy. TCR beta CDR3 region amplification was performed from RNA transcripts. HTBI primers were the set used in a first-round RT-PCR of the TCR CDR3. TCRdb re-analysed the multiplex PCR reads in MiXCR, keeping a single row per CDR3 protein. The sample lists some 350,000 distinct CDR3 sequences; more than 20% were seen once. Material: blood. All receptors derive from a man in his fifties with Graves' hyperthyroidism.

Only one count was recorded for this clonotype. The chain recombines TRBV19 with TRBJ2-2; D ambiguous. The CDR3 has 13 residues. Germline V gene lookup returns CDR1 LNHDA and CDR2 SQIVND (reference sequence). The V and J ends lost 5 bases and 6 bases respectively, with 10 bases between them. CDR3 nucleotide sequence: TGTGCCAGTAGTGTGACTTGGTCCGGGGAGCTGTTTTTT. This codes for CASSVTWSGELFF. The full variable domain, its missing parts supplied by reference TRBV19 and TRBJ2-2, is DGGITQSPKYLFRKEGQNVTLSCEQNLNHDAMYWYRQDPGQGLRLIYYSQIVNDFQKGDIAEGYSVSREKKESFPLTVTSAQKNPTAFYLCASSVTWSGELFFGEGSRLTVL.

The V and J genes are TRBV12-3 or TRBV12-4 and TRBJ1-1, with 7 bases identical to TRBD1. J gave up 2 bases and V 5 bases, and 8 bases lay outside the gene matches. The CDR3 sequence is 15 residues long. The CDR3 protein is CASSTADRLNTEAFF. The DNA for the CDR3 is TGTGCCAGCAGTACCGCGGACAGGTTAAACACTGAAGCTTTCTTT.